The clone carrying this T cell receptor (beta chain) is a singleton in its sample. The PCR contained 60 Vbeta and 13 Jbeta primers. This table comes from immunoSEQ multiplex PCR, and its TCRdb copy is limited to in-frame clones, with some not included. The table includes about 89,000 clones, under 80% detected once. CDR3 size: 15 residues. Germline V gene lookup returns CDR1 SGHNT and CDR2 YENEEA. J lost 7 bases, V lost 5 bases, and 12 bases had no gene match. The source of the sample is a study of cytomegalovirus exposure and HLA in healthy donors. Study overall: The Caucasian-associated ancestry cluster contained more than 75% of the roughly 400 genotyped donors.

The rearrangement joins TRBV11-3 to TRBJ2-7; 9 positions match TRBD1. The material sequenced was PBMCs. This clonotype originated in a male donor in good health and CMV-seronegative. The CDR3, as DNA: TGTGCCAGCAGCCGCACTGGGACAGGGAGCGAGGAGCAGTACTTC. Protein: CASSRTGTGSEEQYF.